The entry below gives a single T cell receptor beta chain sequence along with its context. Its antigen is unidentified. The germline gives CDR1 DFQATT, CDR2 SNEGSKA (reference sequence). Trimming removed 5 bases from V and 0 bases from J, with 13 bases in between. This CDR3 spans 14 amino acids. TCRdb fed the RT-PCR reads into MiXCR, producing one record per CDR3 protein. The table records about 650,000 distinct CDR3 sequences, less than 20% of them present only once. This sample stems from a study of response to subunit inactivated influenza vaccine. Study-wide results and limits: That few new T cells are recruited by each seasonal influenza vaccination was the authors' suggestion.

V gene TRBV20-1 combines with J gene TRBJ1-1; tentatively, D is TRBD1 (5 bases). Specimen: PBMCs from blood, collected 11 to 12 days after vaccination. This sequence originates from a man in his fifties who received an inactivated influenza vaccine. CDR3 sequence: CSALEGTMNTEAFF. The CDR3 DNA reads TGCAGTGCTTTGGAGGGGACTATGAACACTGAAGCTTTCTTT.